This passage covers 19 T cell receptor beta chains from one sample sequenced in a study of response to subunit inactivated influenza vaccine. TCRdb re-called the RT-PCR reads through MiXCR, storing one row per CDR3 protein. The sample consists of 430,000 or so distinct CDR3 sequences, approximately 11% of them appearing once. The sample in question was PBMCs from blood, obtained about 6 weeks after vaccination. The receptors shown here come from a man between 45 and 60 years old who received an inactivated influenza vaccine.

Only a few counts were recorded for this clonotype. The chain uses TRBV7-2 and TRBJ2-7, with D possibly matching TRBD1 (6 bases). There are 15 residues in the CDR3. Germline lookup yields CDR1 SGHTA and CDR2 FQGNSA. V dropped 3 bases and J dropped 1 base, with 13 bases sitting between them. The CDR3 bases are TGTGCCAGCAGCTTGGATCCCCAGGGGTCCTACGAGCAGTACTTC. As protein: CASSLDPQGSYEQYF.

The gene calls are TRBV12-3 or TRBV12-4 and TRBJ1-3; no clear D. This CDR3 has 12 residues. Trimming removed 8 bases at V and 8 bases at J, with 13 bases between. The CDR3 DNA reads as TGTGCCAGCCGGGGATTGCAGGACACCATATATTTT. Translation gives CASRGLQDTIYF.

The rearrangement joins TRBV7-2 to TRBJ2-5, with 10 bases fitting TRBD1. The germline CDR1 and CDR2 sequences are SGHTA and FQGNSA. The CDR3 is 16 amino acids. V lost 3 bases to trimming and J lost 5 bases; unmatched junction nucleotides: 9. The CDR3 protein is CASSFPTGGFRETQYF. DNA for the CDR3: TGTGCCAGCAGCTTCCCGACAGGGGGCTTTCGGGAGACCCAGTACTTC.

The chain has TRBV6-2 or TRBV6-3 and TRBJ2-2; a weak D match, TRBD2 (5 bases). The ends were cut back, 3 bases at V and 0 bases at J, with 14 bases in the middle. This CDR3 has 17 amino acids. Germline V gene lookup returns CDR1 MNHEY and CDR2 SVGEGT. The CDR3 coding sequence is TGTGCCAGCAGTTATTTCCGTGGTAGCGCGAACACCGGGGAGCTGTTTTTT. This codes for CASSYFRGSANTGELFF.

This clonotype appeared many times. The rearrangement joins TRBV12-3 or TRBV12-4 to TRBJ2-2; D is unresolved. This CDR3 comprises 15 residues. Trimming removed 6 bases at V and 0 bases at J, with 11 bases between. CDR3: CASRSAFANTGELFF. Written as DNA, the CDR3 is TGTGCCAGCAGGAGTGCGTTCGCGAACACCGGGGAGCTGTTTTTT.

The rearrangement joins TRBV10-3 to TRBJ2-5, with D possibly being TRBD1 (5 bases). The germline V gene has CDR1 ENHRY and CDR2 SYGVKD. This CDR3 has 13 residues. The V end lost 6 bases, the J end lost 2 bases, and 10 bases lay between the germline ends. The CDR3 reads CAIREGVQETQYF. CDR3 in DNA: TGTGCCATCAGGGAAGGGGTACAAGAGACCCAGTACTTC.

In its sample, this clonotype was seen many times. V gene TRBV10-3 combines with J gene TRBJ2-7; perhaps TRBD2 as D (6 bases). Germline CDR1 and CDR2: ENHRY and SYGVKD. Trimming removed 6 bases at V and 0 bases at J, with 9 bases between. This CDR3 spans 13 amino acids. The CDR3 bases are TGTGCCATCAGGGACTATACCTCCTACGAGCAGTACTTC. It translates to CAIRDYTSYEQYF.

The sample holds many counts of this clonotype. This chain links TRBV10-3 with TRBJ2-2; D gene unclear. The V end lost 0 bases, the J end lost 0 bases, and 5 bases lay between the germline ends. This CDR3 has 15 residues. CDR1 ENHRY and CDR2 SYGVKD come from the germline V gene. CDR3 sequence reads: CAISESTSNTGELFF. In nucleotides, the CDR3 is TGTGCCATCAGTGAGTCGACGTCGAACACCGGGGAGCTGTTTTTT.

This clonotype was found many times. J is TRBJ2-7 and V is TRBV20-1; D assignment may be TRBD1 or TRBD2 (5 bases each). CDR3 size: 12 residues. Per the germline V gene, CDR1 is DFQATT and CDR2 is SNEGSKA (reference sequence). Deletions cut 2 bases from V and 6 bases from J, with 11 bases between. DNA for the CDR3: TGCAGTGCTAGAAGGCAGGGACGCGAGCAGTACTTC. As protein: CSARRQGREQYF.

This chain links TRBV10-2 with TRBJ1-1, with D perhaps TRBD1 (5 bases). The V and J ends lost 3 bases and 5 bases respectively, with 13 bases between them. Per germline, CDR1 WSHSY and CDR2 SAAADI. The CDR3 sequence is 14 residues long. The CDR3 DNA sequence: TGCGCCAGCAGTGAAGGGGTCTTACAGACTGAAGCTTTCTTT. Its translation is CASSEGVLQTEAFF.

The gene calls are TRBV10-3 and TRBJ1-1, with D possibly being TRBD1 (5 bases). Germline loops: CDR1 ENHRY, CDR2 SYGVKD. The CDR3 runs to 13 residues. V was trimmed by 4 bases and J by 0 bases, leaving 6 bases between them. CDR3 coding DNA: TGTGCCATCAGTGGGACACTGAACACTGAAGCTTTCTTT. The encoded protein is CAISGTLNTEAFF.

This clonotype has at least ten counts. J is TRBJ1-2 and V is TRBV12-3 or TRBV12-4; D is unclear. The CDR3 spans 15 residues. V was trimmed by 3 bases and J by 2 bases, leaving 13 bases between them. The CDR3 DNA reads TGTGCCAGCAGTTTGGGTGGCGGTCAAAACTATGGCTACACCTTC. Amino acids: CASSLGGGQNYGYTF.

This clonotype occurred a few times. The rearrangement links TRBV9 to TRBJ1-4, with 8 bases that match TRBD1. CDR1 and CDR2 from the germline V gene are SGDLS and YYNGEE. V gave up 3 bases and J gave up 8 bases; unmatched junction bases: 12. This CDR3 is 16 amino acids long. CDR3 DNA sequence: TGTGCCAGCAGCGGGGGAACAGGGGGATCGAGAGAAAAACTGTTTTTT. Encoded protein: CASSGGTGGSREKLFF.

In its sample, this clonotype was seen many times. The chain uses TRBV7-2 and TRBJ1-5; D unresolved. The CDR3 is 13 residues long. Trimming cost V 5 bases and J 4 bases, with 9 bases left between them. Germline loops: CDR1 SGHTA, CDR2 FQGNSA. This CDR3 reads CASSTDINQPQHF. CDR3 nucleotide sequence: TGTGCCAGCAGCACAGACATTAATCAGCCCCAGCATTTT. Supplemented by reference TRBV7-2 and TRBJ1-5, the full variable domain reads GAGVSQSPSNKVTEKGKDVELRCDPISGHTALYWYRQSLGQGLEFLIYFQGNSAPDKSGLPSDRFSAERTGGSVSTLTIQRTQQEDSAVYLCASSTDINQPQHFGDGTRLSIL.

This clonotype was picked up a small number of times. The CDR3 region has the DNA TGTGCCAGCACCAACTCTTGGGGCACCGGGGAGCTGTTTTTT. It codes for CASTNSWGTGELFF. The chain links TRBV27 to TRBJ2-2, with D hard to call. CDR3 length equals 14 residues. Per the germline V gene, CDR1 is MNHEY and CDR2 is SMNVEV (reference sequence). Trimming left V 7 bases short and J 4 bases short, with 13 bases between.

Many counts were recorded for this clonotype. The chain joins TRBV20-1 to TRBJ1-2; no clear D gene. This CDR3 comprises 12 residues. The germline V gene encodes CDR1 DFQATT and CDR2 SNEGSKA (reference sequence). V lost 0 bases and J 4 bases, leaving 6 bases between the germline ends. In nucleotides, the CDR3 is TGCAGTGCTAGAGATGAGACCTATGGCTACACCTTC. Encoded protein: CSARDETYGYTF.

This clonotype appeared many times. The rearrangement links TRBV11-2 to TRBJ2-1; D remains unclear. CDR3 size: 14 residues. Trimming removed 2 bases from V and 0 bases from J, with 5 bases in between. Germline V gene lookup returns CDR1 SGHAT and CDR2 FQNNGV. The CDR3 nucleotides read TGTGCCAGCAGCTTATTTGTCTCCTACAATGAGCAGTTCTTC. Its translation: CASSLFVSYNEQFF.

This clonotype was seen many times. This sequence joins TRBV5-6 and TRBJ1-2, with 7 bases matching TRBD1. Germline V gene lookup returns CDR1 SGHDT and CDR2 YYEEEE. The CDR3 has 13 amino acids. The junction had 8 bases not matched to a gene; V was cut back by 4 bases and J by 8 bases. The CDR3 region is CASSRQGLPGYTF. DNA of the CDR3: TGTGCCAGCAGCCGACAGGGTTTACCAGGCTACACCTTC.

There are many counts of this clonotype. One end of the junction fails to match germline, which may point to a read error. V and J are TRBV7-2 and TRBJ2-1, with TRBD2 matching 8 bases. Germline CDR1 SGHTA, CDR2 FQGNSA. CDR3 length: 15 amino acids. The CDR3 protein is CASRLAGRSYNEQFF. DNA of the CDR3: TGTGCCAGCAGATTAGCGGGACGCTCCTACAATGAGCAGTTCTTC.